Following are 6 T cell receptor beta chains from one sample sequenced in a study of shared clonotypes between healthy human individuals. Generated by immunoSEQ multiplex PCR, the TCRdb table keeps only in-frame clones and is missing some. The sample shows fewer than 1 million clones, 90% to 97% of them seen only once. The naive CD8 population came from CD45RO-negative cells selected for CCR7, without terminally differentiated effector memory CD45RA+ cells. The sequencing input was naive CD8+ T cells sorted from blood. These receptors were obtained from a man between 25 and 39 years old in good health.

The V and J genes are TRBV11-3 and TRBJ2-3; 15 bases align to TRBD2. The ends lost 5 bases at V and 3 bases at J; junction bases unmatched: 9. There are 18 residues in the CDR3. Germline V gene sequence: CDR1 SGHNT, CDR2 YENEEA. Here the CDR3 reads CASSDYGTSGRSTDTQYF. The CDR3 nucleotides read TGTGCCAGCAGCGATTACGGGACTAGCGGGAGGAGTACAGATACGCAGTATTTT.

CDR3 DNA: TGTGCCAGCAGCCCTCGAACAGGGGGCTTGGAAAAAAACACTGAAGCTTTCTTT. It encodes CASSPRTGGLEKNTEAFF. The V gene is TRBV21-1, the J gene TRBJ1-1; the tabulated D call, TRBD1, remains unverified against the DNA. TRBV21-1 is a documented pseudogene. The CDR3 is made up of 18 amino acids.

The chain combines TRBV28 with TRBJ2-5; D unclear. The CDR3 has 11 amino acids. Germline CDR1 and CDR2: MDHEN and SYDVKM. Trimming removed 3 bases at V and 9 bases at J, with 8 bases between. CDR3 sequence: CASSFGVAQYF. Here the CDR3 DNA reads TGTGCCAGCAGTTTTGGGGTAGCCCAGTACTTC.

The chain is built from TRBV4-2 and TRBJ1-2; D not resolved. There are 19 residues in the CDR3. Per germline, CDR1 LGHNA and CDR2 YNFKEQ. V gave up 1 base and J gave up 0 bases, with 21 bases separating them. CDR3 region: CASSQGLAPLAPANYGYTF. CDR3 in DNA: TGTGCCAGCAGCCAAGGGCTAGCACCACTCGCTCCTGCTAACTATGGCTACACCTTC.

The chain has TRBV20-1 and TRBJ2-1, with D unclear. CDR1 is DFQATT, CDR2 SNEGSKA, per germline (reference sequence). The CDR3 has 10 amino acids. Trimming took off 3 bases at V and 6 bases at J, with 3 bases between the two ends. The CDR3 region has the DNA TGCAGTGCTAGCCCCAATGAGCAGTTCTTC. Protein: CSASPNEQFF.

V is TRBV27 and J is TRBJ1-5, with D maybe TRBD1 (6 bases). The CDR3 is 13 amino acids. Trimming pared 6 bases from V and 6 bases from J, leaving 12 bases between. CDR1 is MNHEY and CDR2 is SMNVEV in the germline V gene (reference sequence). CDR3: CASRRGGSQPQHF. CDR3 nucleotides: TGTGCCAGCAGAAGGGGGGGGTCTCAGCCCCAGCATTTT.